The source of this T cell receptor (beta chain) is a study of shared clonotypes between healthy human individuals. As regards this clone: What it binds is not known.

The table came from immunoSEQ multiplex PCR; TCRdb's copy has only in-frame clones and leaves some out. The repertoire consists of about 1.1 million clones, with 60% to 85% occurring once and the leading ten covering 0.89%. CDR1 and CDR2 from the germline V gene are MGHDK and SYGVNS. Losses at the gene ends were 5 bases for V and 5 bases for J; bases not matched to a gene: 12. The length of the CDR3 is 16 residues. Adults of Caucasian background living in Nashville, Tennessee made up all donors. Study-level results: Among non-shared clonotypes, generation probabilities were lower than among those shared by all four donors.

The V call is TRBV25-1, the J call TRBJ2-1; 7 bases align to TRBD2. The TCR comes from a man aged 18 to 29 in good health. Some clones in this sample may be carry-over from other donors' samples. The source material was memory CD4+ T cells from PBMCs. The subset: CD45RA-negative fraction. The CDR3 nucleotides read TGTGCCAGCAGTTTCAAGAGGCGGGAGTTGCACAATGAGCAGTTCTTC. Its protein product is CASSFKRRELHNEQFF.